The 24 T cell receptor beta chains given below trace back to one sample, sequenced in a study of tumor-infiltrating lymphocytes in primary liver carcinoma. Making TCR beta cDNA involved approximately 510 ng total RNA and a constant-region primer. A slightly modified ARM-PCR protocol with three nested multiplex PCR rounds produced these TCR beta libraries. The two initial PCR rounds, 9 to 11 cycles each, used TRBV1-TRBV30 forward and C-beta reverse primers. TCRdb redid the calling of the multiplex PCR reads with MiXCR, one entry per CDR3 protein. This sample has some 95,000 distinct CDR3 sequences, with less than 75% found just once. The roughly 18-34 mg bulk tissue piece was not sorted before simultaneous RNA and DNA extraction. Specimen: tumor-adjacent normal liver tissue. These receptors all come from a man aged 35-49 years with primary liver carcinoma and hepatitis B virus infection.

This clonotype was found once. One junction end does not reproduce the germline sequence, and a read error may be involved. The chain uses TRBV6-5 and TRBJ2-7; 7 bases agree with TRBD1. The CDR3 spans 16 residues. Germline V gene data show CDR1 as MNHEY and CDR2 as SVGAGI. The CDR3 sequence is CASNQAQGTGIGEHYF. Written as DNA, the CDR3 is TGTGCCAGCAACCAGGCACAGGGGACCGGTATTGGCGAGCACTACTTC.

This clonotype has a single count. Lacking the conserved final phenylalanine or tryptophan, this CDR3 likely reflects a read error. The rearrangement joins TRBV4-1 to TRBJ2-2; perhaps TRBD1 as D (6 bases). The CDR3 length is 15 residues. CDR1 is MGHRA, CDR2 YSYEKL, per germline. Trimming took 7 bases from V and 4 from J, leaving 16 bases between them. The DNA for the CDR3 is TGCGCCAGCACTCAAGATCAGGGGAGCACCGGGGAGCTGTTTTCT. As protein: CASTQDQGSTGELFS.

Regarding this clonotype: Compared with germline, one end of the junction differs, possibly owing to a read error. The chain recombines TRBV11-2 with TRBJ1-1, with 8 bases matching TRBD1. Germline CDR1 SGHAT, CDR2 FQNNGV. This CDR3 is built from 17 residues. CDR3 DNA: TGTGCGAGCAGCCGAATGGGGGGACAGGTGTTCGGCACTGGAGTTTTCTTT. Residues: CASSRMGGQVFGTGVFF. Supplemented by reference TRBV11-2 and TRBJ1-1, the full variable domain reads EAGVAQSPRYKIIEKRQSVAFWCNPISGHATLYWYQQILGQGPKLLIQFQNNGVVDDSQLPKDRFSAERLKGVDSTLKIQPAKLEDSAVYLCASSRMGGQVFGTGVFFGQGTRLTVV.

As to this clonotype: One end of the junction varies from germline; a read error may be responsible. The chain links TRBV11-2 to TRBJ2-1; 7 positions agree with TRBD2. This CDR3 has 14 residues. Germline CDR1 reads SGHAT; CDR2 reads FQNNGV. CDR3 protein: CASTPSGAYNKQFF. DNA of the CDR3: TGTGCCAGCACCCCCAGCGGGGCCTACAATAAGCAGTTCTTC.

Concerning this clonotype: The junction departs from germline at one end; a sequencing error may be responsible. The chain joins TRBV28 to TRBJ2-2; TRBD1 might be the D (6 bases). Per germline, CDR1 MDHEN and CDR2 SYDVKM. This CDR3 has 15 residues. The CDR3 reads CVSSFNRVDTGELFF. In nucleotides, the CDR3 is TGTGTCAGCAGTTTCAACAGGGTTGACACCGGGGAGCTGTTTTTC.

A note on this clonotype: The CDR3 ends on some other residue instead of the conserved phenylalanine or tryptophan, so this is likely a read error. The chain combines TRBV6-1 with TRBJ2-1, with D maybe TRBD2 (6 bases). Germline V gene lookup returns CDR1 MNHNS and CDR2 SASEGT. The CDR3 has 19 amino acids. The V end was cut by 4 bases, the J end by 0 bases, with 22 bases between. In DNA form, the CDR3 reads TGTGCCAGCAGTGCCAAGCGGAGAGGGGAGGAAAGCTCCTACAATGAGCAGTTCCTC. It encodes CASSAKRRGEESSYNEQFL.

As regards this clonotype: Since no conserved phenylalanine or tryptophan closes the CDR3, a read error is the likely cause. The chain joins TRBV7-9 to TRBJ2-1; 7 bases are shared with TRBD2. Germline V gene lookup returns CDR1 SEHNR and CDR2 FQNEAQ (reference sequence). The CDR3 length is 16 residues. The DNA of the CDR3 is TGTGCCAGCAGCCCGGGCAGGGCGGGAGTCTGGGATGAACAGTTCCTC. The encoded protein is CASSPGRAGVWDEQFL.

This clonotype qualifies as medium-sized. The gene calls are TRBV11-2 and TRBJ2-7, with D possibly TRBD1 on 5 matching bases. V was trimmed by 0 bases and J by 4 bases, leaving 10 bases between them. This CDR3 is 14 amino acids long. Germline CDR1 SGHAT, CDR2 FQNNGV. The CDR3 DNA sequence: TGTGCCAGCAGCTTAGATCCGTCAGGGTACGAGCAGTACTTC. Protein sequence: CASSLDPSGYEQYF.

CDR3 loop: CASAVYGGGLGTGELFF. For the CDR3, the DNA is TGTGCCAGCGCCGTGTATGGTGGGGGTCTTGGGACAGGGGAGCTGTTTTTT. The chain uses TRBV28 and TRBJ2-2, with a weak D call TRBD1 (6 bases). Germline CDR1 reads MDHEN; CDR2 reads SYDVKM. The CDR3 extends over 17 amino acids. V lost 8 bases and J 8 bases, leaving 27 bases between the germline ends.

Turning to this clonotype: One base away lies a much larger clone, so this may be a sequencing read error. This chain joins TRBV14 and TRBJ2-1; no clear D. The CDR3 has 16 amino acids. The germline gives CDR1 SGHDN, CDR2 FVKESK. CDR3 region: CANSQRGPGSYNEQFF. The CDR3, as DNA: TGTGCCAACAGCCAAAGAGGCCCGGGCTCCTACAATGAGCAGTTCTTC.

The rearrangement joins TRBV2 to TRBJ2-1; TRBD2 aligns across 10 bases. Germline lookup yields CDR1 SNHLY and CDR2 FYNNEI. CDR3 length: 15 amino acids. V was clipped by 6 bases and J by 5 bases; unmatched bases: 7. DNA of the CDR3: TGTGCCAGCAGCGAATCCCTAGCGGGAGACAATGAGCAGTTCTTC. As protein: CASSESLAGDNEQFF.

Regarding this clonotype: One end of the junction varies from germline; a read error may be responsible. The CDR3 spells CANSEGGVGEQLF. CDR3 sequence (DNA): TGTGCCAACAGTGAGGGGGGAGTGGGTGAGCAGCTCTTC. This chain links TRBV6-1 with TRBJ2-1, with D possibly called TRBD1 or TRBD2 (6 bases each). The CDR3 runs 13 residues. The V gene's germline CDR1 is MNHNS and CDR2 SASEGT.

Worth noting for this clonotype: Possible read error: a much larger clone is one base away. The V call is TRBV12-3 or TRBV12-4, the J call TRBJ1-2; D might be TRBD1 (6 bases). This CDR3 region has 15 residues. V dropped 1 base and J dropped 3 bases, with 12 bases sitting between them. The CDR3 DNA reads TGTGCCAGCAGTTTAGTGGGTGAGGGGGACTATGGCTACACCTTC. Amino acids: CASSLVGEGDYGYTF.

Concerning this clonotype itself: This likely comes from a read error, as the CDR3 has no conserved phenylalanine or tryptophan at its end. The J gene is TRBJ2-1, the V gene TRBV28; D gene uncertain. This CDR3 comprises 14 residues. V dropped 3 bases and J dropped 4 bases, with 10 bases sitting between them. Germline V CDR1 and CDR2: MDHEN, SYDVKM. CDR3 sequence (DNA): TGTGCCAGCAGTTTCAGAAACTCTTACAATGAGCAGTTCCTC. Residues: CASSFRNSYNEQFL.

Of note for this clonotype: Compared with germline, one end of the junction differs, possibly owing to a read error. The CDR3 reads CTSSEDIYNEQFF. DNA of the CDR3: TGTACCAGCAGTGAAGACATCTACAATGAGCAGTTCTTC. The chain uses TRBV6-1 and TRBJ2-1; D call uncertain. The CDR3 sequence is 13 residues long. The germline V gene encodes CDR1 MNHNS and CDR2 SASEGT.

The chain is built from TRBV11-2 and TRBJ1-2; D is ambiguous. V was shortened by 1 base and J by 7 bases, with 13 bases between the two germline ends. Germline V gene lookup returns CDR1 SGHAT and CDR2 FQNNGV. This CDR3 is built from 14 residues. The CDR3: CASSLGLDGVGYTF. The CDR3 nucleotides are TGTGCCAGCAGCTTAGGACTGGACGGGGTTGGCTACACCTTC.

This clonotype has ten or more counts. V and J are TRBV12-3 or TRBV12-4 and TRBJ2-1; 7 bases align to TRBD2. J was trimmed by 9 bases and V by 3 bases; bases with no gene match: 8. CDR3 length equals 14 residues. This CDR3 is CASSLGRAYGEQFF. The CDR3 bases are TGTGCCAGCAGTTTGGGGAGGGCGTACGGTGAGCAGTTCTTC.

With respect to this clonotype: A single base separates this from a much larger clone, so it may be a read error. The gene calls are TRBV13 and TRBJ1-4; D gene ambiguous. Germline CDR1 and CDR2: PRHDT and FYEKMQ (reference sequence). The V end was cut by 5 bases, the J end by 12 bases, with 4 bases between. CDR3 size: 9 residues. CDR3 nucleotides: TGTGCCAGCAGCCTTGAACTGTTTTTT. This gives the protein CASSLELFF.

Details on this clonotype: One junction end does not reproduce the germline sequence, and a read error may be involved. The chain couples TRBV4-1 to TRBJ2-1; 9 bases align to TRBD2. The germline V gene has CDR1 MGHRA and CDR2 YSYEKL. The CDR3 covers 16 residues. The CDR3 sequence: CASSQSGTSSNNEQFF. In DNA form, the CDR3 reads TGTGCCAGCAGCCAATCCGGGACTAGCAGTAACAATGAGCAGTTCTTC.

The chain is built from TRBV11-1 and TRBJ2-5, with a weak D call TRBD1 (6 bases). Between the trimmed V and J ends, which lost 9 bases and 5 bases, there was a span of 22 bases. Germline CDR1 is SGHAT and CDR2 is FQDESV (reference sequence). This CDR3 comprises 15 residues. Here the CDR3 reads CARGSQLTGRETQYF. The CDR3 nucleotides read TGTGCCAGAGGCTCACAGTTGACAGGACGGGAGACCCAGTACTTC.

Details on this clonotype: Relative to the germline gene, one junction end is altered; a read error may explain this. This chain joins TRBV6-1 and TRBJ2-7, with D unclear. CDR1 MNHNS and CDR2 SASEGT come from the germline V gene. There are 12 residues in the CDR3. The CDR3 DNA is TGTGCCAGCAGTGAAGTTCACTACGAACAGTACTTC. Encoded protein: CASSEVHYEQYF.

Points on this clonotype: Here the CDR3 omits its conserved ending phenylalanine or tryptophan, so a read error is the likely source. The chain links TRBV11-2 to TRBJ2-5; the D call may be TRBD1 or TRBD2 (5 bases each). The CDR3 runs 14 residues. CDR1 and CDR2 from the germline V gene are SGHAT and FQNNGV. The V end was cut by 1 base, the J end by 6 bases, with 12 bases between. In nucleotides, the CDR3 is TGTGCCAGCAGCTTAGTGGGGGAATACAAGACCCAGTACCAC. Residues: CASSLVGEYKTQYH.

On this clonotype: The conserved phenylalanine or tryptophan is not found at the CDR3 terminus, so this likely reflects a read error. The gene calls are TRBV29-1 and TRBJ2-2; 11 bases are shared with TRBD1. After removal of 5 bases from V and 6 bases from J, the junction contained 14 bases not matched to a gene. CDR3 length equals 17 residues. Germline assignment: CDR1 SQVTM and CDR2 ANQGSEA. CDR3 sequence (DNA): TGCAGCGTTCCGAGAGGGACAGGGGGGATTGGGTCCGGGGAGCTGTTTATT. Encoded protein: CSVPRGTGGIGSGELFI.

With regard to this clonotype: One end of the junction does not line up with germline, which may come from a read error. The chain uses TRBV11-2 and TRBJ2-7; unclear D gene. Germline CDR1 SGHAT, CDR2 FQNNGV. The CDR3 contains 15 residues. CDR3 in DNA: TGTGCCAGCAGCCTATATGTGGGAATATCTTACGAGCAATACTTC. This codes for CASSLYVGISYEQYF. The variable domain in full, with the rest retrieved from reference TRBV11-2 and TRBJ2-7, is EAGVAQSPRYKIIEKRQSVAFWCNPISGHATLYWYQQILGQGPKLLIQFQNNGVVDDSQLPKDRFSAERLKGVDSTLKIQPAKLEDSAVYLCASSLYVGISYEQYFGPGTRLTVT.